What follows are 4 T cell receptor beta chains derived from one specimen sequenced in a study of Ad26.COV2.S vaccination and SARS-CoV-2 variants. Treatment specified: roughly 20 received Ad26.COV2.S at low or high dose, single or two shots; five or six received placebo; per-sample allocation not given. The study sampled participants on day 63 after the first vaccine or placebo injection. Some clones are missing from TCRdb's copy, which holds only in-frame ones; the method was immunoSEQ multiplex PCR. Among roughly 680,000 clones listed, about 90% were seen once. The sample was peripheral blood, taken in a trial of Ad26.COV2.S vaccine versus placebo. These receptors came from a person between 18 and 65 years old who received the Ad26.COV2.S COVID-19 vaccine or a placebo.

This clone was seen just once. V is TRBV7-9 and J is TRBJ2-2; 8 bases are shared with TRBD1. The V gene's germline CDR1 is SEHNR and CDR2 FQNEAQ (reference sequence). The V gene end was trimmed by 3 bases and the J gene end by 4 bases; junction bases not matched to a gene: 4. The CDR3 covers 15 residues. CDR3 DNA sequence: TGTGCCAGCAGCTTTTTTCAGGGGGCCACCGGGGAGCTGTTTTTT. Translation gives CASSFFQGATGELFF. The full variable domain, rest sourced from reference TRBV7-9 and TRBJ2-2, is DTGVSQNPRHKITKRGQNVTFRCDPISEHNRLYWYRQTLGQGPEFLTYFQNEAQLEKSRLLSDRFSAERPKGSFSTLEIQRTEQGDSAMYLCASSFFQGATGELFFGEGSRLTVL.

The chain couples TRBV24-1 to TRBJ2-3; 14 bases are a match to TRBD2. CDR1 is KGHDR and CDR2 is SFDVKD in the germline V gene. The CDR3 sequence is 17 residues long. Trimming took 2 bases from V and 5 from J; bases not matched to a gene: 5. CDR3 coding DNA: TGTGCCACCAGTGATTCGGGGGGGACTAGCGGGAGAGATACGCAGTATTTT. This translates into CATSDSGGTSGRDTQYF.

This chain links TRBV5-4 with TRBJ2-1; a weak D match, TRBD1 (6 bases). The ends were cut back, 8 bases at V and 9 bases at J, with 9 bases in the middle. CDR1 is SGHNT and CDR2 is YYREEE in the germline V gene (reference sequence). This CDR3 has 10 amino acids. The CDR3 is CASQGTEQFF. The CDR3 DNA follows: TGTGCCAGTCAGGGGACTGAGCAGTTCTTC.

This chain connects TRBV5-8 to TRBJ1-4; D possibly corresponds to TRBD1 (6 bases). From germline, CDR1 is SGHTS and CDR2 YDEGEE. The CDR3 covers 14 residues. Trimming pared 4 bases from V and 16 bases from J, leaving 23 bases between. CDR3 DNA sequence: TGTGCCAGCAGCCCTTGGGGGGCGAAAGGGAACCCGTTTTTT. This encodes CASSPWGAKGNPFF.